Listed below are T cell receptor beta chains from one sample, sequenced in a study of identical twins. TCRdb used MiXCR to reprocess the 5' RACE reads, holding one entry per CDR3 protein. The sample shows 1.5 million or so distinct CDR3 sequences, 25% to 35% of them seen only once. The sample comprised cord blood. The receptor set was obtained from a newborn girl in good health. CDR3s include the opening cysteine and the closing phenylalanine or tryptophan. A D gene is named only where the DNA matches it firmly. Clone size is not always given. Where it is, it says once, few, many or a class for expanded clones.

V gene	clone size	J gene	D gene	CDR3 protein	CDR3 DNA
TRBV2	NA	TRBJ1-2	NA	CASRSEANYGYTF	TGTGCCAGCCGATCAGAAGCTAACTATGGCTACACCTTC
TRBV24-1	once	TRBJ2-7	NA	CATSGSDSYEQYF	TGTGCCACCAGTGGGTCAGACTCCTACGAGCAGTACTTC
TRBV10-3	NA	TRBJ2-7	TRBD2	CAISEAAGGPDEQYF	TGTGCCATCAGTGAGGCAGCGGGGGGGCCCGACGAGCAGTACTTC
TRBV6-6	NA	TRBJ2-4	TRBD2	CASSTSGRENIQYF	TGTGCCAGCAGTACTAGCGGGAGGGAAAACATTCAGTACTTC
TRBV12-3/TRBV12-4	NA	TRBJ2-3	NA	CASSLVAGIGTDTLYF	TGTGCCAGCAGTTTAGTAGCGGGGATAGGGACAGATACGCTGTATTTT
TRBV21-1	NA	TRBJ1-4	NA	CASTPTGPKVNEKLFF	TGTGCCAGCACCCCGACAGGGCCCAAGGTTAATGAAAAACTGTTTTTT
TRBV7-2	NA	TRBJ2-3	NA	CASSLALTGGLSTDTQYF	TGTGCCAGCAGCTTAGCGCTAACTGGCGGGTTGAGCACAGATACGCAGTATTTT
TRBV20-1	NA	TRBJ1-6	NA	CSAQRQGGLGSPLHF	TGCAGTGCTCAACGCCAGGGAGGGCTGGGGTCACCCCTCCACTTT
TRBV20-1	few	TRBJ2-3	TRBD2	CSAREGPGGSTDTQYF	TGCAGTGCTAGAGAGGGACCGGGGGGGAGCACAGATACGCAGTATTTT
TRBV2	few	TRBJ2-3	NA	CASSGTTYTDTQYF	TGTGCCAGCAGTGGGACTACCTACACAGATACGCAGTATTTT
TRBV4-1	once	TRBJ2-3	TRBD2	CASSQLAGRSTDTQYF	TGCGCCAGCAGCCAGTTAGCGGGGCGATCCACAGATACGCAGTATTTT
TRBV11-2	NA	TRBJ2-3	TRBD2	CASSSTSGRSDTQYF	TGTGCCAGCAGCTCCACTAGCGGGAGGTCAGATACGCAGTATTTT
TRBV4-2	few	TRBJ2-1	TRBD2	CASSHPTSGSSYNEQFF	TGTGCCAGCAGCCATCCGACTAGCGGGAGCTCCTACAATGAGCAGTTCTTC
TRBV7-2	NA	TRBJ2-3	TRBD2	CASSLVLADTDTRYF	TGTGCCAGCAGCTTAGTACTAGCGGACACAGATACGCGGTATTTT
TRBV4-2	NA	TRBJ2-5	TRBD2	CASSRRLAGELETQYF	TGTGCCAGCAGCCGGAGGCTAGCGGGAGAACTAGAGACCCAGTACTTC
TRBV20-1	few	TRBJ2-3	NA	CSGGVGGTDTQYF	TGCAGCGGGGGTGTGGGGGGAACAGATACGCAGTATTTT
TRBV28	many	TRBJ2-3	TRBD1	CASSLWGTGTDTQYF	TGTGCCAGCAGTTTATGGGGGACAGGGACAGATACGCAGTATTTT
TRBV29-1	NA	TRBJ2-4	NA	CSVAGHLAKNIQYF	TGCAGCGTTGCGGGACACCTAGCCAAAAACATTCAGTACTTC
TRBV6-5	few	TRBJ2-5	TRBD2	CASSRTSARQETQYF	TGTGCCAGCAGTCGGACTAGCGCCCGGCAAGAGACCCAGTACTTC
TRBV3-1	once	TRBJ1-1	NA	CASSNQGQGAFF	TGTGCCAGCAGCAACCAGGGGCAGGGAGCTTTCTTT
TRBV9	NA	TRBJ1-4	TRBD1	CASSTTGMGNEKLFF	TGTGCCAGCAGCACGACAGGGATGGGAAATGAAAAACTGTTTTTT
TRBV20-1	NA	TRBJ1-2	NA	CSARPRANYGYTF	TGCAGTGCTAGACCCCGGGCTAACTATGGCTACACCTTC
TRBV20-1	NA	TRBJ2-1	NA	CSARAPNEQFF	TGCAGTGCTAGAGCTCCCAATGAGCAGTTCTTC
TRBV20-1	many	TRBJ2-3	TRBD1	CSARQGADTQYF	TGCAGTGCTAGACAGGGGGCAGATACGCAGTATTTT
TRBV7-2	NA	TRBJ2-3	TRBD2	CASSLGLAGPWDTQYF	TGTGCCAGCAGCTTGGGACTAGCGGGCCCCTGGGATACGCAGTATTTT
TRBV10-3	many	TRBJ2-3	TRBD2	CAISETSGRKQGTDTQYF	TGTGCCATCAGTGAGACTAGCGGGAGAAAACAGGGAACAGATACGCAGTATTTT
TRBV15	few	TRBJ2-5	NA	CATSRDQAAVQETQYF	TGTGCCACCAGCAGAGATCAAGCGGCAGTACAAGAGACCCAGTACTTC
TRBV12-3/TRBV12-4	few	TRBJ1-6	NA	CASTWGANSPLHF	TGTGCCAGTACCTGGGGGGCGAATTCACCCCTCCACTTT
TRBV18	NA	TRBJ2-7	TRBD2	CASSPGLGVYEQYF	TGTGCCAGCTCACCGGGACTAGGGGTTTACGAGCAGTACTTC
TRBV13	NA	TRBJ2-1	NA	CASSSNPGTPSSYNEQFF	TGTGCCAGCAGCTCAAACCCGGGGACTCCCAGCTCCTACAATGAGCAGTTCTTC
TRBV7-2	few	TRBJ2-3	NA	CASSKEGMGTQYF	TGTGCCAGCAGCAAAGAGGGGATGGGTACGCAGTATTTT
TRBV29-1	NA	TRBJ2-7	NA	CSVESRDSYEQYF	TGCAGCGTTGAGTCCAGGGACTCCTACGAGCAGTACTTC
TRBV10-3	NA	TRBJ2-7	NA	CAISEQGTSYEQYF	TGTGCCATCAGTGAGCAGGGGACCTCCTACGAGCAGTACTTC
TRBV4-2	NA	TRBJ2-1	NA	CASSQDKRANERFF	TGTGCCAGCAGCCAAGATAAGAGGGCCAATGAGCGGTTCTTC
TRBV5-6	NA	TRBJ1-2	NA	CASSLSRTVAVYGYTF	TGTGCCAGCAGCTTGTCCCGAACCGTTGCTGTCTATGGCTACACCTTC
TRBV27	few	TRBJ2-3	NA	CASSQSRLGGDTQYF	TGTGCCAGCAGTCAGAGCAGACTCGGTGGTGATACGCAGTATTTT
TRBV6-1	NA	TRBJ1-1	NA	CASSEAGQTEAFF	TGTGCCAGCAGTGAAGCGGGGCAGACTGAAGCTTTCTTT
TRBV6-1	few	TRBJ2-3	TRBD2	CASNQLAGGEDTQYF	TGTGCCAGCAATCAGCTAGCGGGAGGGGAAGATACGCAGTATTTT
TRBV10-3	many	TRBJ1-2	NA	CAISESSPGRYTF	TGTGCCATCAGTGAGTCTTCCCCGGGGCGCTACACCTTC
TRBV20-1	few	TRBJ1-4	TRBD1	CSARGGQLNEKLFF	TGCAGTGCTAGAGGGGGACAGCTGAATGAAAAACTGTTTTTT
TRBV5-1	few	TRBJ2-7	NA	CASSLGASEQYF	TGCGCCAGCAGCTTGGGGGCGTCAGAGCAGTACTTC
TRBV12-3/TRBV12-4	few	TRBJ1-1	NA	CASSLGGRGSVMNTEAFF	TGTGCCAGCAGTTTAGGGGGCAGGGGCTCGGTAATGAACACTGAAGCTTTCTTT
TRBV10-3	many	TRBJ1-2	NA	CAISGVGHSYGYTF	TGTGCCATCAGTGGTGTGGGACACTCCTATGGCTACACCTTC
TRBV11-2	NA	TRBJ1-6	NA	CASSLIQWGNSPLHF	TGTGCCAGCAGCTTAATTCAGTGGGGAAATTCACCCCTCCACTTT